This T cell receptor beta chain derives from a study of OX40 agonist ivuxolimab in advanced cancers. A note on this clone: The antigen remains unidentified.

Only in-frame clones appear in the TCRdb table, and some are missing; sequencing was by immunoSEQ multiplex PCR. Here the sample spans about 20,000 clones, about 90% being singletons. This CDR3 spans 16 amino acids. The germline CDR1 and CDR2 sequences are SEHNR and FQNEAQ (reference sequence). J gave up 3 bases and V 2 bases, and 6 bases lay outside the gene matches. Findings and limits, study-wide: No determination was made of the antigen specificity of the expanded peripheral T cells.

The source is an adult with an advanced solid tumor such as melanoma, head and neck, liver or kidney cancer. The chain carries TRBV7-9 and TRBJ2-7; 11 bases match TRBD2. The material was CD4+ or CD8+ T cells sorted from blood, obtained in a trial of the OX40 agonist ivuxolimab. The CDR3 DNA follows: TGTGCCAGCAGCTTACTAGCGGGGGGACCCCACTACGAGCAGTACTTC. It codes for CASSLLAGGPHYEQYF.